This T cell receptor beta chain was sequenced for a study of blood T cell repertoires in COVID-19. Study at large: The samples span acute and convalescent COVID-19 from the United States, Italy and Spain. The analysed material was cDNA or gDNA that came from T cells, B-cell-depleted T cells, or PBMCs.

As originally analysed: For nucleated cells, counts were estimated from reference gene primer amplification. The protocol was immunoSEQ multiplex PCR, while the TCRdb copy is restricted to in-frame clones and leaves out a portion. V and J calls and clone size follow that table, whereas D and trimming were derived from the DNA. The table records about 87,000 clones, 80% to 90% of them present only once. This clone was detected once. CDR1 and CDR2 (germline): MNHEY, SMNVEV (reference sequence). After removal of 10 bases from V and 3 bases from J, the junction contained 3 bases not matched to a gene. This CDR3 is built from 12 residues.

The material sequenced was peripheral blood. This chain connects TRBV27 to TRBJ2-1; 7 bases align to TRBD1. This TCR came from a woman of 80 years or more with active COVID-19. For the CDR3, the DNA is TGTGCCACCAGACAGGGCTACAATGAGCAGTTCTTC. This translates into CATRQGYNEQFF.